This T cell receptor (beta chain) is from a study of blood T cell repertoires in COVID-19 (dated by TCRdb to 2019 to 2021). Study-wide context: The collaborator samples originated in the United States, Italy and Spain and spanned the acute and convalescent phases of COVID-19. The prospective study material was composed of cDNA or gDNA derived from T cells, B-cell-depleted T cells, or PBMCs. Deeply sampled blood TCRbeta repertoires from subjects exposed to, actively infected with, or recovered from COVID-19 were included in the dataset. The repertoires were made available in a free public database intended to serve as a resource for research on the immune response to SARS-CoV-2. The samples were drawn from the first 160 participants of the ongoing ImmuneRACE study and from some 1,300 subjects provided by 6 global collaborators. The sample metadata nearly always contained a de-identified subject ID, COVID-19 status, age in years and sex. Where available, HLA class I and class II types were taken from metadata supplied by the sample provider and were not determined by assay-based typing. Overall results and qualifications from the work: How much clinical and demographic metadata was included differed by source and by participant, and the metadata was provided uncurated.

Trimming takes 3 bases off V and 0 bases off J; junction bases not matched to a gene: 4. The germline V gene yields SGHNT for CDR1 and YENEEA for CDR2. The CDR3 goes from the cysteine to the phenylalanine over 15 residues. Only the CDR3 DNA is retained, 45 bases long and in frame from the first base. Participants in the prospective study were enrolled through a virtual design, were aged about 18 to 100 years, and lived in fewer than 30 United States geographic areas. To assign participants to cohorts, the prospective study relied on clinical history that participants themselves reported in a screening survey and a study questionnaire. ImmuneRACE Cohort 3 recovered participants were defined by two consecutive negative NP/OP PCR tests, healthcare professional clearance, or symptom resolution. Each participant in the prospective study had whole blood, serum and a nasopharyngeal or oropharyngeal swab collected by mobile phlebotomists. Over a roughly two-month period, participants in the prospective study had the option of providing additional blood draws and questionnaires. Before DNA extraction, blood samples from the prospective study were shipped at room temperature or frozen.

TCRbeta CDR3 regions were amplified from genomic DNA using the immunoSEQ Assay, a bias-controlled multiplex PCR. As for the authors' bioinformatics: Within the assay, amplification of reference gene primers was used to estimate how many nucleated cells each sample contained. To quantify the absolute abundance of each unique TCRbeta CDR3 rearrangement, sequence reads were collapsed and filtered. For each sample, productive Simpson clonality was calculated as the square root of Simpson's diversity index over productive rearrangements. TCRdb retrieved this table from immuneACCESS and kept in-frame rearrangements only. Not all clones are present; in checked studies, unresolved V genes account for under half, and no reason is known for the remainder. D and trimming come from the DNA, and the V and J calls and clone size come from that table. Counted in this sample were 150,000 or so clones; around 87% of them appeared once. The ten largest clones take up 6.6% of the sample.

Notes on this clone: It lacks a known antigen. One base away there is no much larger clone; base qualities are not given.

The sample taken for sequencing was PBMCs or T cells enriched from blood (not recorded which). This receptor was identified in a woman aged 45-65 years who had recovered from COVID-19. The chain employs TRBV11-3 and TRBJ1-1, and TRBD1 matches 7 of the central bases. The CDR3 protein sequence reads: CASSFRQGLNTEAFF. The nucleotide sequence reads TGTGCCAGCAGCTTTAGACAGGGTTTGAACACTGAAGCTTTCTTT.